The entry below gives a single TCR beta chain sequence along with its context. Per the authors' pipeline: Nucleated cell counts were estimated from reference gene primer amplification. The table came from immunoSEQ multiplex PCR; TCRdb's copy has only in-frame clones and leaves some out. V, J and clone size were drawn from that table, and D and trimming were deduced from the DNA. The profile shows roughly 150,000 clones, more than 80% of them singletons. The sample originates from a study of blood T cell repertoires in COVID-19. About the study: Samples came from the United States, Italy and Spain, spanning acute and convalescent COVID-19. Sample material is recorded as cDNA or gDNA derived from T cells, B-cell-depleted T cells, or PBMCs.

CDR3 size: 15 residues. Per germline, CDR1 MGHRA and CDR2 YSYEKL. V lost 5 bases, J lost 2 bases, and 9 bases stayed unmatched. V gene TRBV4-1 combines with J gene TRBJ2-7, with TRBD1 matching over 7 bases. The clonotype was recovered from a woman in her thirties or forties with acute or convalescent COVID-19. Sequenced input: peripheral blood. CDR3 in DNA: TGCGCCAGCAGCGCGTGGGGACAGCGACCCTACGAGCAGTACTTC. Translated: CASSAWGQRPYEQYF.